This entry features one T cell receptor beta chain sequence. Its antigen remains unidentified. This sample is drawn from a study of CXCR3-negative and CXCR3-positive naive CD8 T cells. Findings and caveats of the study: Sequencing showed both naive subsets with comparably high diversity, and memory CD8+ cells much lower. CXCR3-negative naive cells had less hydrophobic TRB CDR3s than did CXCR3-positive naive cells. Cryopreservation partially lowered CXCR3 expression, so most assays used fresh PBMCs.

The CDR3 runs 13 residues. Germline V CDR1 and CDR2: SGDLS, YYNGEE. The method, 5' RACE with UMI labels, was used to prepare the TRB cDNA libraries. From its re-call of the 5' RACE reads, TCRdb lists each CDR3 protein once, without DNA. The sample table includes 150,000 or so distinct CDR3 sequences. Sorting yielded triplicates of approximately 300,000 cells for each CD8+ T cell subset. J is TRBJ1-1 and V is TRBV9; the D gene TCRdb calls, TRBD1, cannot be checked with no DNA. The clonotype comes from a human donor in good health. Some clones in this sample may be carry-over from other donors' samples. Material for sequencing was naive CXCR3+ CD8+ T cells from blood. The subset was: CD45RO-CCR7+CD27+CD95- naive CD8+ T cells expressing CXCR3 (TNR3+). CDR3 residues: CASSGGVDTEAFF.